Listed below are T cell receptor beta chains from one sample, sequenced in a study of blood T cells in healthy people across ages. TCRdb re-derived calls from the 5' RACE reads in MiXCR, one entry per CDR3 protein. The table records about 760,000 distinct CDR3 sequences, more than 50% of them present only once. The specimen sequenced was blood. Receptor source: a middle-aged man in good health. The CDR3 runs from the conserved cysteine through the conserved F or W. A D gene is named only where the DNA matches it firmly. Part of the rows lack a size; the others show once, few, many or a class for expanded clones.

>TRBV5-1|TRBJ2-3|-|-
TGCGCCAGCAGCTTGACTGTCCATAGCACAGATACGCAGTATTTT
CASSLTVHSTDTQYF
>TRBV4-3|TRBJ2-7|-|-
TGCGCCAGCAGCTCAAACAGGGAGAACTACGACGAGCAGTACTTC
CASSSNRENYDEQYF
>TRBV29-1|TRBJ2-3|few|TRBD2
TGCAGCGTTGCCCCGGCGGGAGGAACAGATACGCAGTATTTT
CSVAPAGGTDTQYF
>TRBV2|TRBJ2-5|-|TRBD2
TGTGCCAGCAGTGAACCGGGTACGGGAGGGGGAGAGACCCAGTACTTC
CASSEPGTGGGETQYF
>TRBV13|TRBJ2-6|-|-
TGTGCCAGCAGCGCGACCGTCGGGACGGGGAGATTTTCTGGGGCCAACGTCCTGACTTTC
CASSATVGTGRFSGANVLTF
>TRBV12-3/TRBV12-4|TRBJ2-3|few|-
TGTGCCAGCAGTTTGCTTCTAAGCACAGATACGCAGTATTTT
CASSLLLSTDTQYF
>TRBV21-1|TRBJ2-5|few|-
TGTGCCAGCAGCATCGCCTACACCTCTAGCGGAGCCCAAGAGACCCAGTACTTC
CASSIAYTSSGAQETQYF
>TRBV10-3|TRBJ2-1|many|-
TGTGCCATCAGTTCCACGGACAGATACAATGAGCAGTTCTTC
CAISSTDRYNEQFF
>TRBV20-1|TRBJ2-3|-|-
TGCAGTGCAATTAGCGGAGGGGGGGATACGCAGTATTTT
CSAISGGGDTQYF
>TRBV28|TRBJ1-6|-|TRBD1
TGTGCCAGCACCGCACCGGGACAGAGAAGCTCCTATAATTCACCCCTCCACTTT
CASTAPGQRSSYNSPLHF
>TRBV28|TRBJ2-5|-|-
TGTGCCAGCACCAAGGACCAAGAGACCCAGTACTTC
CASTKDQETQYF
>TRBV28|TRBJ2-3|-|-
TGTGCCAGCAGTTTATGGCCCCTCCTGGTCCGGCGGGAAAGCACAGATACGCAGTATTTT
CASSLWPLLVRRESTDTQYF
>TRBV2|TRBJ2-7|-|-
TGTGCCAGCAGTGAATCCCTCGGCAGGGGCTACGAGCAGTACTTC
CASSESLGRGYEQYF
>TRBV2|TRBJ2-7|-|TRBD2
TGTGCCAGTCGGTCTAGCGGCTCCTACGAGCAGTACTTC
CASRSSGSYEQYF
>TRBV29-1|TRBJ2-4|few|-
TGCAGCGGCAGGGGTACGGAAAACATTCAGTACTTC
CSGRGTENIQYF
>TRBV6-2/TRBV6-3|TRBJ2-7|few|TRBD2
TGTGCCAGCAGTTCCCGGACTAGCGGGGGACCCTACGAGCAGTACTTC
CASSSRTSGGPYEQYF
>TRBV13|TRBJ2-4|-|-
TGTGCCAGCAGCGAAGGTGTAAACATTCAGTACTTC
CASSEGVNIQYF
>TRBV10-3|TRBJ2-1|-|TRBD2
TGTGCCATCAGTGAGTATAGACTAGCGGACAATGAGCAGTTCTTC
CAISEYRLADNEQFF
>TRBV4-2|TRBJ2-5|few|-
TGTGCCAGCAGCCAGACTTTAGCCTCAAACAGGGAGACCCAGTACTTC
CASSQTLASNRETQYF
>TRBV24-1|TRBJ2-1|-|TRBD2
TGTGCCACCAGTGATCCTTTAGCGGGAGGGGTTTACAATGCGCAGTTCTTC
CATSDPLAGGVYNAQFF
>TRBV7-2|TRBJ2-1|-|-
TGTGCCAGCAGCCGGTTGAGCTACTACAATGAGCAGTTCTTC
CASSRLSYYNEQFF
>TRBV7-3|TRBJ2-3|-|TRBD2
TGTGCCAGCAGCCGACTAGCGGGAGGGCCAGATACGCAGTATTTT
CASSRLAGGPDTQYF
>TRBV9|TRBJ2-3|-|TRBD2
TGTGCCAGCAGCCCGCGGGGCACTAGCGGGAGTCGGGGCACAGGTACGCAGTATTTT
CASSPRGTSGSRGTGTQYF
>TRBV28|TRBJ1-2|-|TRBD1
TGTGCCAGCAGTCAAGCCAATACAGGGGGCGGCTACACCTTC
CASSQANTGGGYTF
>TRBV2|TRBJ2-1|few|TRBD1
TGTGCCAGCAGTGACCAGGGGGCGATGGATGAGCAGTTCTTC
CASSDQGAMDEQFF
>TRBV7-8|TRBJ2-6|-|-
TGTGCCAGCAACGGACACGGGGCCAAACTCCTGACTTTC
CASNGHGAKLLTF
>TRBV7-3|TRBJ2-1|-|TRBD1
TGTGCCAGCAACTCCCTCCAGGGGGCTTTCGCTCAGGCGCCCAATGAGCAGTTCTTC
CASNSLQGAFAQAPNEQFF
>TRBV3-1|TRBJ2-2|-|-
TGTGCCAGCAGCCAAGGGTCGGGTGCCACCACCGGGGAGCTGTTTTTT
CASSQGSGATTGELFF
>TRBV28|TRBJ1-2|-|-
TGTGCCAGCAGTTCGGCGGGCACCTCAGGGGGCTACACCTTC
CASSSAGTSGGYTF